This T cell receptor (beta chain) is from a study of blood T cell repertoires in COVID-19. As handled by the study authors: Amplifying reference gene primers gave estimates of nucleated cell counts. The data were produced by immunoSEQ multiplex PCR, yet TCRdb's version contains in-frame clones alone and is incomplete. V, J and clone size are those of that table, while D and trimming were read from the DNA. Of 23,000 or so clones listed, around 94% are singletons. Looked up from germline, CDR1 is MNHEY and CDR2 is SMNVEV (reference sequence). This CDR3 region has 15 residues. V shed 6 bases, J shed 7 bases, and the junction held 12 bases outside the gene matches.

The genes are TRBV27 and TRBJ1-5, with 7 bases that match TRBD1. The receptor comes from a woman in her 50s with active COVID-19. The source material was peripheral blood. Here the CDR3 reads CASSAVGTAEQPQHF. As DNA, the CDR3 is TGTGCCAGCAGCGCAGTGGGGACAGCGGAGCAGCCCCAGCATTTT.